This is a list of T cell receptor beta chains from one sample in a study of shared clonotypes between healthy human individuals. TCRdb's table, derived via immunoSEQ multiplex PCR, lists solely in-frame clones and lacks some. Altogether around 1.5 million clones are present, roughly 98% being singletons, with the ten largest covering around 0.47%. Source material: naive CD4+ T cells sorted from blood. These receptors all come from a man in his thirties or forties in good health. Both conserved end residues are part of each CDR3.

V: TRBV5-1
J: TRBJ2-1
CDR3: CASSFLTGTSGALNEQFF

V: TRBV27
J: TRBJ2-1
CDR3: CASSPVETSGYNEQFF

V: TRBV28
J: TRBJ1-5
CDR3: CASSLWLGQGHNQPQHF

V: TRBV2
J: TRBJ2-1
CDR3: CASSPEYRDEQFF

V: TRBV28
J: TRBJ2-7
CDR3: CASTLSGRGEQYF

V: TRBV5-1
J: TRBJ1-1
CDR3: CASSLERQGPMNTEAFF

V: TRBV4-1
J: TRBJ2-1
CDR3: CASSQSVAGTAAKNFEQFF

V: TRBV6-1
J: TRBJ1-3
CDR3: CASSPTPLGIYF

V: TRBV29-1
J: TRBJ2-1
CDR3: CSVEPRLRFNEQFF

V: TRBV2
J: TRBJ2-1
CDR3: CASRPWDYNEQFF

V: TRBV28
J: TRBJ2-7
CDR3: CASSFFRGGSYEQYF

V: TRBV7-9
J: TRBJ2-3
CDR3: CASSLKGSGRGTDTQYF

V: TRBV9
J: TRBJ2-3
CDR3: CASSVAVGQGTLADTQYF

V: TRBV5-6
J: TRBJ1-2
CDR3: CASILTVAGPYGYTF

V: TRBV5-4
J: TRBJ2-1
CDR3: CASSLASGTSGYNEQFF